The 14 T cell receptor beta chains in this list originate from one sample, sequenced in a study of cytomegalovirus exposure and HLA in healthy donors. 60 Vbeta and 13 Jbeta primers were used in PCR. The protocol was immunoSEQ multiplex PCR, while the TCRdb copy is restricted to in-frame clones and leaves out a portion. The data hold 150,000 to 200,000 clones, with roughly four fifths observed a single time. The sample was PBMCs. The receptors here all came from a girl aged 2 to 9 in good health and CMV-seropositive.

This clone was counted only a few times. The chain carries TRBV5-1 and TRBJ2-3; 8 bases are shared with TRBD2. Germline-derived CDR1 and CDR2 are SGHRS and YFSETQ. The CDR3 spans 16 residues. Trimming removed 3 bases from V and 0 bases from J; junction bases left unmatched: 6. The CDR3 region is CASSYQRLASTDTQYF. The CDR3 DNA reads as TGCGCCAGCAGCTACCAGAGACTAGCGAGCACAGATACGCAGTATTTT.

This chain links TRBV28 with TRBJ1-3; 8 bases align to TRBD1. The J segment lost 6 bases and the V segment lost 7 bases, leaving 5 bases of the junction unmatched. The CDR3 is 13 residues long. CDR1 and CDR2 (germline): MDHEN, SYDVKM. In DNA form, the CDR3 reads TGTGCCAGCACCAAGGGACAGGAAAACACCATATATTTT. It translates to CASTKGQENTIYF.

The count of this clone is one. The gene calls are TRBV5-1 and TRBJ1-5; the match to TRBD1 covers 10 bases. The germline gives CDR1 SGHRS, CDR2 YFSETQ. The junction had 13 bases not matched to a gene; V was cut back by 7 bases and J by 6 bases. This CDR3 contains 16 residues. This chain's CDR3 is CASPAKDRGRVQPQHF. The CDR3 DNA sequence: TGCGCCAGCCCCGCCAAAGACAGGGGGCGCGTTCAGCCCCAGCATTTT.

The chain is built from TRBV28 and TRBJ1-1, with 9 bases that match TRBD1. Trimming at V came to 6 bases and at J to 1 base, leaving 3 bases not matched to a gene. The germline CDR1 and CDR2 sequences are MDHEN and SYDVKM. There are 14 residues in the CDR3. CDR3 loop: CASRWGQGNTEAFF. CDR3 coding DNA: TGTGCCAGCAGGTGGGGACAGGGGAACACTGAAGCTTTCTTT. Filled out from reference TRBV28 and TRBJ1-1, the complete variable domain reads DVKVTQSSRYLVKRTGEKVFLECVQDMDHENMFWYRQDPGLGLRLIYFSYDVKMKEKGDIPEGYSVSREKKERFSLILESASTNQTSMYLCASRWGQGNTEAFFGQGTRLTVV.

CDR3: CASSLSGVGETQYF. Written as DNA, the CDR3 is TGCGCCAGCAGCTTGTCGGGGGTTGGGGAGACCCAGTACTTC. The chain uses TRBV5-1 and TRBJ2-5; the D gene is possibly TRBD2 (6 bases). Trimming shortened V by 1 base and J by 5 bases, and 12 bases separated the two germline ends. The CDR3 runs 14 residues. Germline V CDR1 and CDR2: SGHRS, YFSETQ. Supplemented by reference TRBV5-1 and TRBJ2-5, the full variable domain reads KAGVTQTPRYLIKTRGQQVTLSCSPISGHRSVSWYQQTPGQGLQFLFEYFSETQRNKGNFPGRFSGRQFSNSRSEMNVSTLELGDSALYLCASSLSGVGETQYFGPGTRLLVL.

The J gene is TRBJ1-2, the V gene TRBV5-4; tentatively, D is TRBD1 (5 bases). Germline CDR1 is SGHNT and CDR2 is YYREEE (reference sequence). Trimming took 4 bases from V and 0 from J, leaving 10 bases between them. This CDR3 comprises 14 residues. The chain's CDR3 is CASSRRGSNYGYTF. The CDR3 DNA is TGTGCCAGCAGCCGCCGGGGGTCTAACTATGGCTACACCTTC.

This sequence joins TRBV19 and TRBJ1-1; tentative D call: TRBD1 (5 bases). V dropped 5 bases and J dropped 1 base, with 8 bases sitting between them. The CDR3 is 13 residues long. The germline V gene has CDR1 LNHDA and CDR2 SQIVND (reference sequence). DNA for the CDR3: TGTGCCAGTAGTCAGGGAAAGAACACTGAAGCTTTCTTT. Translating it yields CASSQGKNTEAFF.

The V and J genes are TRBV7-9 and TRBJ1-2; D uncertain. The germline gives CDR1 SEHNR, CDR2 FQNEAQ (reference sequence). The CDR3 is 14 residues long. Trimming cost V 1 base and J 2 bases, with 8 bases left between them. CDR3 sequence reads: CASSLGAGNYGYTF. As DNA, the CDR3 is TGTGCCAGCAGCTTAGGGGCGGGGAACTATGGCTACACCTTC.

The chain uses TRBV5-1 and TRBJ2-1, with D perhaps TRBD2 (5 bases). The germline gives CDR1 SGHRS, CDR2 YFSETQ. V was shortened by 7 bases and J by 2 bases, with 19 bases between the two germline ends. The CDR3 extends over 16 amino acids. Here the CDR3 DNA reads TGCGCCAGCGCCACTCCCGGACTTACGGCCTACAATGAGCAGTTCTTC. Translating it yields CASATPGLTAYNEQFF.

J is TRBJ2-1 and V is TRBV27; TRBD1 matches 9 bases. The J segment lost 4 bases and the V segment lost 2 bases, leaving 3 bases of the junction unmatched. Looked up from germline, CDR1 is MNHEY and CDR2 is SMNVEV (reference sequence). The CDR3 runs 15 residues. The CDR3, as DNA: TGTGCCAGCAGTTTAGGGACAGGGTTTTACAATGAGCAGTTCTTC. It specifies CASSLGTGFYNEQFF.

The chain combines TRBV21-1 with TRBJ1-3; the D call TRBD1 from the table was never checked on the DNA. TRBV21-1 is a pseudogene. The CDR3 spans 13 residues. CDR3 sequence reads: CASSAGLRNTIYF. The CDR3 nucleotides are TGTGCCAGCAGCGCAGGGCTCAGAAACACCATATATTTT.

Worth noting for this clone: Compared with germline, one end of the junction differs, possibly owing to a read error. The gene calls are TRBV7-7 and TRBJ2-1; 7 bases match TRBD1. This CDR3 has 13 residues. The germline V gene has CDR1 SSHAT and CDR2 FNYEAQ (reference sequence). The CDR3 protein is CASSLDRVNEQFF. CDR3 DNA sequence: TGTGCTAGCAGCTTAGACAGGGTTAATGAGCAGTTCTTC.

The chain employs TRBV10-3 and TRBJ2-2; 10 nucleotides match TRBD2. The V and J ends lost 7 bases and 4 bases, in that order; junction bases with no gene match: 0. CDR1 is ENHRY, CDR2 SYGVKD, per germline. The CDR3 has 13 residues. CDR3 nucleotides: TGTGCCATCACTAGCGGGAGCACCGGGGAGCTGTTTTTT. As protein: CAITSGSTGELFF.

The chain employs TRBV15 and TRBJ2-1; 7 nucleotides line up with TRBD2. J lost 4 bases, V lost 4 bases, and 7 bases had no gene match. CDR3 size: 15 residues. Germline V gene data show CDR1 as LNHNV and CDR2 as YYDKDF (reference sequence). As DNA, the CDR3 is TGTGCCACCAGCAAGGTAGCGGGTACTTACAATGAGCAGTTCTTC. Translating it yields CATSKVAGTYNEQFF.